Below are 10 T cell receptor beta chains sequenced from a single sample in a study of cytomegalovirus exposure and HLA in healthy donors. With 60 Vbeta and 13 Jbeta primers, the PCR was carried out. Sequencing was performed with immunoSEQ multiplex PCR; in TCRdb, only in-frame clones are kept and a portion is missing. The sample includes some 120,000 clones, over 75% of them seen just once. The sequenced sample was PBMCs. The receptors here all came from a woman under 30 in good health and CMV-seronegative.

In its sample, this clone was seen once. The gene calls are TRBV13 and TRBJ1-1, with 7 positions matching TRBD1. The CDR3 has 14 amino acids. V dropped 5 bases and J dropped 8; count of bases not matched to a gene: 11. Looked up from germline, CDR1 is PRHDT and CDR2 is FYEKMQ (reference sequence). CDR3 bases: TGTGCCAGCAGCCCGGGGTGGGACAGTATAGAAGCTTTCTTT. Encoded protein: CASSPGWDSIEAFF. Combining the CDR3 with reference TRBV13 and TRBJ1-1 gives the whole variable domain AAGVIQSPRHLIKEKRETATLKCYPIPRHDTVYWYQQGPGQDPQFLISFYEKMQSDKGSIPDRFSAQQFSDYHSELNMSSLELGDSALYFCASSPGWDSIEAFFGQGTRLTVV.

The chain links TRBV18 to TRBJ2-7; D gene uncertain. This CDR3 is 12 amino acids long. Trimming left V 6 bases short and J 3 bases short, with 9 bases between. Germline-derived CDR1 and CDR2 are KGHSH and LQKENI. CDR3 sequence reads: CASSLPFYEQYF. CDR3 bases: TGTGCCAGCTCCCTTCCTTTCTACGAGCAGTACTTC.

The table lists this clone with a count of one. The V call is TRBV27, the J call TRBJ1-2; TRBD1 agrees at 8 bases. The length of the CDR3 is 14 residues. After removal of 4 bases from V and 6 bases from J, the junction contained 7 bases not matched to a gene. Germline V gene sequence: CDR1 MNHEY, CDR2 SMNVEV (reference sequence). This chain's CDR3 is CASSSTGGHDGYTF. The CDR3 DNA sequence: TGTGCCAGCAGTTCCACAGGGGGTCACGATGGCTACACCTTC.

The chain uses TRBV13 and TRBJ2-7; maybe TRBD2 (5 bases). V gave up 1 base and J gave up 7 bases, with 14 bases separating them. The CDR3 totals 14 residues. Looked up from germline, CDR1 is PRHDT and CDR2 is FYEKMQ (reference sequence). CDR3: CASSLAGDPGEQYF. The CDR3 DNA is TGTGCCAGCAGCTTAGCTGGCGACCCGGGGGAGCAGTACTTC.

The V gene is TRBV29-1, the J gene TRBJ2-2, with D perhaps TRBD2 (6 bases). Germline V gives CDR1 SQVTM, CDR2 ANQGSEA. The CDR3 sequence is 13 residues long. The CDR3 loop is CSGFERVSGELFF. The CDR3 bases are TGCAGTGGTTTCGAGCGGGTGTCCGGGGAGCTGTTTTTT.

J is TRBJ2-5 and V is TRBV7-2; D might be TRBD1 (6 bases). The last part of the DNA fits TRBJ2-7 better; the J call may be wrong. CDR3 length: 15 amino acids. Germline assignment: CDR1 SGHTA and CDR2 FQGNSA. The CDR3 region is CASSLHRALSYEQYF. CDR3 nucleotides: TGTGCCAGCAGCTTACACAGGGCCCTCTCCTACGAGCAGTACTTC.

The chain has TRBV2 and TRBJ2-1; D uncertain. CDR1 and CDR2 from the germline V gene are SNHLY and FYNNEI. This CDR3 is built from 14 residues. V was cut by 3 bases and J by 0 bases, with 6 bases left in between. The CDR3 DNA sequence: TGTGCCAGCAGTGAGCTCAGCTCCTACAATGAGCAGTTCTTC. Amino acids: CASSELSSYNEQFF.

A note on this clone: Since the CDR3 does not end with the conserved phenylalanine or tryptophan, this likely comes from a read error. Because the CDR3's place on the DNA is in doubt, the DNA is left out and the CDR3 is given as listed by TCRdb. The J gene is TRBJ2-2, the V gene TRBV18; TRBD2, as called in the table, went unchecked against the DNA. A total of 12 residues make up the CDR3, ends included. Germline V gene sequence: CDR1 KGHSH, CDR2 LQKENI. CDR3: CASSPLGVGGEK.

The chain joins TRBV6-1 to TRBJ1-2; no definite D call. CDR3 length: 14 residues. Germline CDR1 and CDR2: MNHNS and SASEGT. V shed 7 bases and J shed 4 bases, with 16 bases lying between them. CDR3 DNA: TGTGCCAGCATCCCCGGGGAGGCCACCTATGGCTACACCTTC. Protein product: CASIPGEATYGYTF.

J is TRBJ1-1 and V is TRBV29-1, with D hard to call. The CDR3 totals 15 residues. V lost 7 bases and J 0 bases, leaving 18 bases between the germline ends. Germline values: CDR1 SQVTM, CDR2 ANQGSEA. CDR3 in amino acids: CSAPFGALMNTEAFF. CDR3 bases: TGCAGCGCCCCTTTCGGTGCCCTAATGAACACTGAAGCTTTCTTT.